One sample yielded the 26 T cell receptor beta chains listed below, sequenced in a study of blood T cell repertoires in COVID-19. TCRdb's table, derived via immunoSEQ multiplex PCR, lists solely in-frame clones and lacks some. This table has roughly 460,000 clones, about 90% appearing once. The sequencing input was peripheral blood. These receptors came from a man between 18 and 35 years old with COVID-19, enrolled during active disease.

DNA for the CDR3: TGTGCCAGCAGCCCGCAGGGCGATACGCAGTATTTT. Its protein is CASSPQGDTQYF. V is TRBV27 and J is TRBJ2-3, with D maybe TRBD1 (5 bases). V was cut by 6 bases and J by 6 bases, with 10 bases left in between. Per the germline V gene, CDR1 is MNHEY and CDR2 is SMNVEV (reference sequence). This CDR3 is 12 amino acids long.

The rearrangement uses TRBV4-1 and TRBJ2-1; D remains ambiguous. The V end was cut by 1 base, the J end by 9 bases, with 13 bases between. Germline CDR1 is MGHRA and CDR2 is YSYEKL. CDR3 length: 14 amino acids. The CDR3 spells CASSQVRPAGEQFF. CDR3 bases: TGCGCCAGCAGCCAAGTTCGGCCCGCAGGTGAGCAGTTCTTC.

In DNA form, the CDR3 reads TGTGCCAGCAGACCTCAGGGAAGAGATCAGCCCCAGCATTTT. As protein: CASRPQGRDQPQHF. This chain connects TRBV6-5 to TRBJ1-5; maybe TRBD1 (5 bases). The CDR3 contains 14 residues. Germline V lookup: CDR1 MNHEY, CDR2 SVGAGI. V lost 6 bases to trimming and J lost 5 bases, with 14 bases between them.

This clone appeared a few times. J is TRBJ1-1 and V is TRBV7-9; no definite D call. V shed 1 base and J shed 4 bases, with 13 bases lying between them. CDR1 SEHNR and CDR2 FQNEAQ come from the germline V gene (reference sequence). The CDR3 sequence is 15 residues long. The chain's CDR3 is CASSLGSAFFTEAFF. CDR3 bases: TGTGCCAGCAGCTTAGGGTCTGCGTTCTTCACTGAAGCTTTCTTT.

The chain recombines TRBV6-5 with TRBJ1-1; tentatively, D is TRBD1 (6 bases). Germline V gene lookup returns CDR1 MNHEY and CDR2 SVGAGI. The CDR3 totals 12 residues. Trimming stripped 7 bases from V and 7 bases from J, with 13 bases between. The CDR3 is CASNKQGGEAFF. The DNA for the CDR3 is TGTGCCAGCAACAAACAGGGTGGTGAAGCTTTCTTT.

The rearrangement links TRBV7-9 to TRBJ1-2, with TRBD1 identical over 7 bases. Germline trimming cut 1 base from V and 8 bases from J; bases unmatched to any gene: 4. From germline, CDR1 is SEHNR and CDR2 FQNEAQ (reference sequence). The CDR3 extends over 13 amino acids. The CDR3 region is CASSLGQGKGYTF. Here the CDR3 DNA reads TGTGCCAGCAGCTTAGGACAGGGAAAGGGCTACACCTTC.

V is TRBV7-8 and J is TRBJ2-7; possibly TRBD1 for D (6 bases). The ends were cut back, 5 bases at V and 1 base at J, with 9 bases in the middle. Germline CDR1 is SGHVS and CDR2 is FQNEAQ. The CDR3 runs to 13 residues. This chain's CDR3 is CASSRTESYEQYF. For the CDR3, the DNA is TGTGCCAGCAGCCGGACAGAGTCCTACGAGCAGTACTTC. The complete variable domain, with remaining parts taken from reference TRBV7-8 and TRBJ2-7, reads GAGVSQSPRYKVAKRGQDVALRCDPISGHVSLFWYQQALGQGPEFLTYFQNEAQLDKSGLPSDRFFAERPEGSVSTLKIQRTQQEDSAVYLCASSRTESYEQYFGPGTRLTVT.

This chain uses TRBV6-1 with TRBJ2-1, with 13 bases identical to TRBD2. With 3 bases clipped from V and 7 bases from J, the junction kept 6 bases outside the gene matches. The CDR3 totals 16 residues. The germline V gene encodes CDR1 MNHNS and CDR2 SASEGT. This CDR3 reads CASSEGQLAGGNEQFF. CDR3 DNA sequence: TGTGCCAGCAGTGAGGGGCAACTAGCGGGAGGGAATGAGCAGTTCTTC.

DNA for the CDR3: TGTGCCAGCAGAGCGGGGCGGGGGAGCTATGGCTACACCTTC. Translated: CASRAGRGSYGYTF. This chain joins TRBV2 and TRBJ1-2; D might be TRBD1 (5 bases). Germline-derived CDR1 and CDR2 are SNHLY and FYNNEI. V lost 6 bases and J lost 4, with 15 bases in between. CDR3 length: 14 amino acids.

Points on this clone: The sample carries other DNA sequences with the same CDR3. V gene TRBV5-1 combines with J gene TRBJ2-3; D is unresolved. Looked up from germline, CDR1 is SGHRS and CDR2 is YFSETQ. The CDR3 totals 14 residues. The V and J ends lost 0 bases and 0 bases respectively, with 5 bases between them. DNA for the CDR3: TGCGCCAGCAGCTTGGCTACTAGCACAGATACGCAGTATTTT. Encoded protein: CASSLATSTDTQYF.

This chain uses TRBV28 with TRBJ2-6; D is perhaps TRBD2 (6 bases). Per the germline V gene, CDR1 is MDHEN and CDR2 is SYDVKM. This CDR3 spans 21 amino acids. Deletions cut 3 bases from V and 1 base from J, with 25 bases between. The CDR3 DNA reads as TGTGCCAGCAGTTTGAATTATAGAGGTGGAGGGGTTAGGTCTGGGGCCAACGTCCTGACTTTC. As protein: CASSLNYRGGGVRSGANVLTF.

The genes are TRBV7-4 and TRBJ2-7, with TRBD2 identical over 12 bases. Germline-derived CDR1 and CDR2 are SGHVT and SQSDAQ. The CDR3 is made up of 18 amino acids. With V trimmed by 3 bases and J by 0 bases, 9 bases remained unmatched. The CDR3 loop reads CASSFSGLAGPISYEQYF. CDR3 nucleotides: TGTGCCAGCAGCTTTTCGGGACTAGCGGGCCCTATCTCCTACGAGCAGTACTTC.

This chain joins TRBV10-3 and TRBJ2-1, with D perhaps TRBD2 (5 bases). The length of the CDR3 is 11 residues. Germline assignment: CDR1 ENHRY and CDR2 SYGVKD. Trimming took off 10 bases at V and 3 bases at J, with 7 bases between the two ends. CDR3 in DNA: TGTGCCACAACTAGCTACAATGAGCAGTTCTTC. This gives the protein CATTSYNEQFF.

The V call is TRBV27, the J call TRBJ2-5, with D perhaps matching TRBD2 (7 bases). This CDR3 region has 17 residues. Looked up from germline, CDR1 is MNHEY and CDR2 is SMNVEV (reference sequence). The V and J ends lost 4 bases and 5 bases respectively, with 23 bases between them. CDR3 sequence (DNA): TGTGCCAGCAGTTCTCGGGGCAGGGAGGGGGTTGGGGAGACCCAGTACTTC. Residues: CASSSRGREGVGETQYF.

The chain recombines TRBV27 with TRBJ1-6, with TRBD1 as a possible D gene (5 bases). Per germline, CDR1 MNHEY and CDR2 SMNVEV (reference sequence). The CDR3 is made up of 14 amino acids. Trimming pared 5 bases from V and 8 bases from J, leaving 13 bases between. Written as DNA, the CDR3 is TGTGCCAGCAGTGGGTTAGGGGAGGATTCACCCCTCCACTTT. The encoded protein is CASSGLGEDSPLHF.

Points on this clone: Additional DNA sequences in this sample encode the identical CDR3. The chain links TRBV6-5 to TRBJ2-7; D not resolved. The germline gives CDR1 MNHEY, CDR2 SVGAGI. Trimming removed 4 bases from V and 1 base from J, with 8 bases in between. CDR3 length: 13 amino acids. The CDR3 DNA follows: TGTGCCAGCAGTTCCCTCGCGTCCTACGAGCAGTACTTC. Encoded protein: CASSSLASYEQYF.

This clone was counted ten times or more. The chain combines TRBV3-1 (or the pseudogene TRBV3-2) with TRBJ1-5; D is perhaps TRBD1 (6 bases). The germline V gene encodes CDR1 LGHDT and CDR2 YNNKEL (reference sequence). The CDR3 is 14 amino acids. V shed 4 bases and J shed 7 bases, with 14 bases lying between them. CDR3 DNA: TGTGCCAGCAGCCCCTCAGGGGCCCGGCAGCCCCAGCATTTT. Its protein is CASSPSGARQPQHF.

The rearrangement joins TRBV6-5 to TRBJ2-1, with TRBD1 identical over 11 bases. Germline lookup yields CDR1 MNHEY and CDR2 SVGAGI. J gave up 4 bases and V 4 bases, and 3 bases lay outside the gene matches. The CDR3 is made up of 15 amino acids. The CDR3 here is CASSSDRGRYNEQFF. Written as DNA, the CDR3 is TGTGCCAGCAGTTCGGACAGGGGGCGATACAATGAGCAGTTCTTC.

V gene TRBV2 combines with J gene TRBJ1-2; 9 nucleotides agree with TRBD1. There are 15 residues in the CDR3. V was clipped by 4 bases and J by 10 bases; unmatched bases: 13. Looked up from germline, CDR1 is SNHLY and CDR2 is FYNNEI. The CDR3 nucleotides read TGTGCCAGCAGTGGGCTCGCCGGGACAGGGTTAGACTACACCTTC. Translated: CASSGLAGTGLDYTF.

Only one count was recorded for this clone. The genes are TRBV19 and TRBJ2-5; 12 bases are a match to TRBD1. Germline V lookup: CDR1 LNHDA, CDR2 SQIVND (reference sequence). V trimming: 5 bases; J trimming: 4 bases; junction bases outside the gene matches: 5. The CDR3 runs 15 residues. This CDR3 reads CASSVGTGGAETQYF. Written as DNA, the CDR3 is TGTGCCAGTAGTGTCGGGACAGGGGGCGCAGAGACCCAGTACTTC.

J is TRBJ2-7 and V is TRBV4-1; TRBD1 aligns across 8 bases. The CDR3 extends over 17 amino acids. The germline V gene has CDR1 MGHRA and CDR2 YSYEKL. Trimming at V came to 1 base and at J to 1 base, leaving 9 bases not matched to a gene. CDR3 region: CASSQGGPRTGSYEQYF. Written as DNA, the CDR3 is TGCGCCAGCAGCCAAGGAGGCCCTCGGACAGGGTCCTACGAGCAGTACTTC.

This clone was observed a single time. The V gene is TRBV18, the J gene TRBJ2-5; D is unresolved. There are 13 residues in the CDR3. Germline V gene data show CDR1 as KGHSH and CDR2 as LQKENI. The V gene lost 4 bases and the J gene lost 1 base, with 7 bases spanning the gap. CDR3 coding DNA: TGTGCCAGCTCACGGGCTGTCCAAGAGACCCAGTACTTC. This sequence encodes CASSRAVQETQYF. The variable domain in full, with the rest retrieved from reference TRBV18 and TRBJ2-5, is NAGVMQNPRHLVRRRGQEARLRCSPMKGHSHVYWYRQLPEEGLKFMVYLQKENIIDESGMPKERFSAEFPKEGPSILRIQQVVRGDSAAYFCASSRAVQETQYFGPGTRLLVL.

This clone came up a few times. The CDR3 loop reads CASSQDEGHTYEQYF. CDR3 bases: TGTGCCAGCAGCCAAGATGAGGGACATACCTACGAGCAGTACTTC. The genes are TRBV4-2 and TRBJ2-7, with D maybe TRBD1 (6 bases). Trimming left V 0 bases short and J 2 bases short, with 11 bases between. The CDR3 is 15 amino acids. Germline V gene data show CDR1 as LGHNA and CDR2 as YNFKEQ.

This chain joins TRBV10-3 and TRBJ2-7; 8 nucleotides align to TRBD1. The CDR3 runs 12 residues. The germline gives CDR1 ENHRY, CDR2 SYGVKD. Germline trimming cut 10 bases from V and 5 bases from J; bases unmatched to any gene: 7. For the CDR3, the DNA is TGTGCCACGGCGGGACAGGCCCACGAGCAGTACTTC. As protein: CATAGQAHEQYF.

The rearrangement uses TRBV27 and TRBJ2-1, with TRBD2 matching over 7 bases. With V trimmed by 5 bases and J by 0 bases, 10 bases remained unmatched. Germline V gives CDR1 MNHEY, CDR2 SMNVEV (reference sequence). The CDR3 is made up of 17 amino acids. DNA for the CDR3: TGTGCCAGCAGTCCCGGCCAGCGGGGAGGCTCCTACAATGAGCAGTTCTTC. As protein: CASSPGQRGGSYNEQFF.

The CDR3 coding sequence is TGTGCCAGCAGTAATCGACAGGGGGTCTCAACTGAAGCTTTCTTT. This gives the protein CASSNRQGVSTEAFF. The J gene is TRBJ1-1, the V gene TRBV6-5; TRBD1 matches at 9 bases. The germline V gene encodes CDR1 MNHEY and CDR2 SVGAGI. With V trimmed by 5 bases and J by 5 bases, 9 bases remained unmatched. The CDR3 is 15 amino acids.